The next 9 T cell receptor beta chains were all read from a single sample in a study of PD-1 blockade in classical Hodgkin lymphoma. There was relapse after autologous stem cell transplantation in every patient, and there was variation in brentuximab vedotin exposure. After PBMCs were thawed, their CD8+ T cells were isolated by magnetic negative selection. This table comes from immunoSEQ multiplex PCR, and its TCRdb copy is limited to in-frame clones, with some not included. Of more than 25,000 clones listed, about 86% were seen once; the top ten hold approximately 6.8%. The sequences come from CD8+ T cells from blood, collected at baseline. Receptors were obtained from a human donor with classical Hodgkin lymphoma.

The CDR3 region has the DNA TGTGCCAGCAGCTTTGGGGACTCCTACGAGCAGTACTTC. This codes for CASSFGDSYEQYF. The gene calls are TRBV11-2 and TRBJ2-7; no clear D. With 3 bases removed from V and 0 bases from J, the gap between germline ends came to 6 bases. The length of the CDR3 is 13 residues. Germline V gene sequence: CDR1 SGHAT, CDR2 FQNNGV.

The rearrangement links TRBV4-2 to TRBJ1-2; 7 nucleotides agree with TRBD1. The CDR3 totals 18 residues. The V gene end was trimmed by 2 bases and the J gene end by 2 bases; junction bases not matched to a gene: 14. Germline V gives CDR1 LGHNA, CDR2 YNFKEQ. The DNA of the CDR3 is TGTGCCAGCAGCCAAAACCAATTAGACAGGGATTGGAACTATGGCTACACCTTC. This gives the protein CASSQNQLDRDWNYGYTF.

V and J are TRBV9 and TRBJ2-1; unclear D gene. Germline values: CDR1 SGDLS, CDR2 YYNGEE. The CDR3 consists of 12 residues. Trimming removed 2 bases from V and 9 bases from J, with 9 bases in between. CDR3 protein: CASSVGPAEQFF. The CDR3 region has the DNA TGTGCCAGCAGCGTTGGACCGGCTGAGCAGTTCTTC.

The genes are TRBV28 and TRBJ2-7, with unresolved D. Trimming shortened V by 2 bases and J by 2 bases, and 10 bases separated the two germline ends. The length of the CDR3 is 14 residues. Germline lookup yields CDR1 MDHEN and CDR2 SYDVKM. CDR3 in DNA: TGTGCCAGCAGTTTAAGTGGCAGACCCTACGAGCAGTACTTC. Its translation: CASSLSGRPYEQYF.

The chain carries TRBV9 and TRBJ2-7, with 11 bases lining up with TRBD2. V dropped 5 bases and J dropped 3; count of bases not matched to a gene: 4. Germline V gene sequence: CDR1 SGDLS, CDR2 YYNGEE. The CDR3 consists of 14 residues. CDR3 region: CASSPSGRLYEQYF. In DNA, the CDR3 is TGTGCCAGCAGTCCTAGCGGGAGGCTCTACGAGCAGTACTTC.

The chain combines TRBV7-9 with TRBJ1-4; 7 bases align to TRBD1. The ends lost 5 bases at V and 8 bases at J; junction bases unmatched: 11. The CDR3 is made up of 15 amino acids. Germline CDR1 SEHNR, CDR2 FQNEAQ (reference sequence). CDR3 in DNA: TGTGCCAGCAGCCCGCGCCAGGGGGTTGACGAAAAACTGTTTTTT. The encoded protein is CASSPRQGVDEKLFF. Combining the CDR3 with reference TRBV7-9 and TRBJ1-4 gives the whole variable domain DTGVSQNPRHKITKRGQNVTFRCDPISEHNRLYWYRQTLGQGPEFLTYFQNEAQLEKSRLLSDRFSAERPKGSFSTLEIQRTEQGDSAMYLCASSPRQGVDEKLFFGSGTQLSVL.

The genes are TRBV19 and TRBJ2-2; a weak D match, TRBD1 (6 bases). CDR3 length: 12 amino acids. The V end was cut by 5 bases, the J end by 9 bases, with 10 bases between. Germline CDR1 reads LNHDA; CDR2 reads SQIVND (reference sequence). The CDR3 loop is CASSVGTRELFF. Written as DNA, the CDR3 is TGTGCCAGTAGTGTTGGGACACGGGAGCTGTTTTTT.

This clone occurred a few times. The V and J genes are TRBV28 and TRBJ2-7; TRBD1 is a possible D gene (5 bases). Germline CDR1 is MDHEN and CDR2 is SYDVKM. V lost 5 bases and J lost 3, with 20 bases in between. The CDR3 consists of 16 residues. CDR3 in DNA: TGTGCCAGCAGTCCCAGAACCAGGGTAGGAGACTACGAGCAGTACTTC. It yields the protein CASSPRTRVGDYEQYF.

This chain joins TRBV28 and TRBJ2-1, with 12 positions matching TRBD2. CDR3 size: 17 residues. Germline-derived CDR1 and CDR2 are MDHEN and SYDVKM. V was pared by 6 bases and J by 0 bases, with 6 bases of the junction left unmatched. The CDR3 coding sequence is TGTGCCAGCAGAGGGACTAGCGGGCTGAGCTCCTACAATGAGCAGTTCTTC. Protein: CASRGTSGLSSYNEQFF.